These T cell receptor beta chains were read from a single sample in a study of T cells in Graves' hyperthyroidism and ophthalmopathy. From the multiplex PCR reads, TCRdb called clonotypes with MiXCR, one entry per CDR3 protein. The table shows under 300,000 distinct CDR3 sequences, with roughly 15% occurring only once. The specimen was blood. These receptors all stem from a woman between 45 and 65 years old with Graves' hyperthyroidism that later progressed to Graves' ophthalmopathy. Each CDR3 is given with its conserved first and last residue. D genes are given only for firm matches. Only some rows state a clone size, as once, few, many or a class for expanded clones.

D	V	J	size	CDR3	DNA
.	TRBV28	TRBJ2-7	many	CASSFLGSQEQYF	TGTGCCAGCAGTTTTCTAGGATCCCAGGAGCAGTACTTC
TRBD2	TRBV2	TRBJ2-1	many	CASSEKLAGGVSGNEQFF	TGTGCCAGCAGTGAAAAACTAGCGGGAGGAGTTAGTGGGAATGAGCAGTTCTTC
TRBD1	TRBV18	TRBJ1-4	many	CASSPPGQLEKLFF	TGTGCCAGCTCACCACCGGGACAGCTTGAAAAACTGTTTTTT
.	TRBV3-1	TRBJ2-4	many	CASSQDRLDIQYF	TGTGCCAGCAGCCAAGACAGGCTGGACATTCAGTACTTC
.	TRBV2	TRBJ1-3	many	CASFRDVGNTIYF	TGTGCCAGCTTCAGGGACGTTGGAAACACCATATATTTT
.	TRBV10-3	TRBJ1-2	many	CAITGVEGYGYTF	TGTGCCATCACAGGGGTTGAGGGCTATGGCTACACCTTC
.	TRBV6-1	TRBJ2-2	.	CASSLELIGELFF	TGTGCCAGCAGCCTAGAACTGATTGGGGAGCTGTTTTTT
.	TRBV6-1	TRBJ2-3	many	CASKRQTSSTDTQYF	TGTGCCAGCAAGCGACAGACCTCTAGCACAGATACGCAGTATTTT
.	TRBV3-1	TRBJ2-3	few	CASSPRYSPLLGDTQYF	TGTGCCAGCAGCCCGCGCTATAGCCCCCTTTTAGGAGATACGCAGTATTTT
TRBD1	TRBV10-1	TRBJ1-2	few	CASTPTGENLNYGYTF	TGCGCCAGCACCCCGACAGGGGAGAATCTTAACTATGGCTACACCTTC
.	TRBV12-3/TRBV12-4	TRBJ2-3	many	CASSLDKGGPTDTQYF	TGTGCCAGCAGTTTAGATAAGGGCGGACCCACAGATACGCAGTATTTT
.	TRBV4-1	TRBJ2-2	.	CASSQEETQSTGELFF	TGCGCCAGCAGCCAGGAAGAGACCCAAAGCACCGGGGAGCTGTTTTTT
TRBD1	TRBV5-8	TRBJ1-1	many	CASSFRGTNTEAFF	TGTGCCAGCAGCTTCAGGGGGACGAACACTGAAGCTTTCTTT
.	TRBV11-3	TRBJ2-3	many	CASSSIQKEDTQYF	TGTGCCAGCAGCTCCATCCAAAAGGAAGATACGCAGTATTTT
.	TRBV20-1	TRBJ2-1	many	CSARKLASGAYNEQFF	TGCAGTGCTAGAAAGTTGGCGTCAGGGGCCTACAATGAGCAGTTCTTC
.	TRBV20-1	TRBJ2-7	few	CSAGFEGLPYEQYF	TGCAGTGCTGGGTTTGAGGGTTTGCCCTACGAGCAGTACTTC
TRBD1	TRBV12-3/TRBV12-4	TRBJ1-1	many	CASSPTGNYNTEAFF	TGTGCCAGCAGTCCGACAGGGAATTATAACACTGAAGCTTTCTTT
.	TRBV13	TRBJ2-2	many	CASSSGIYANTGELFF	TGTGCCAGCAGCTCCGGGATCTACGCGAACACCGGGGAGCTGTTTTTT
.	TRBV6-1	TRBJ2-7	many	CASANSGSYEQYF	TGTGCCAGCGCCAATAGCGGCTCCTACGAGCAGTACTTC
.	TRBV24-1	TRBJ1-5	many	CATSGGFYQPQHF	TGTGCCACCAGTGGGGGATTTTATCAGCCCCAGCATTTT
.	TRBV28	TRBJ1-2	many	CASTGGFYGYTF	TGTGCCAGCACGGGAGGGTTCTATGGCTACACCTTC
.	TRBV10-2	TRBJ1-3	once	CASSEIGTSQVGNTIYF	TGCGCCAGCAGTGAGATAGGGACATCTCAAGTTGGAAACACCATATATTTT
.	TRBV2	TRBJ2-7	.	CASSGEGSYEQYF	TGTGCCAGCAGCGGGGAAGGGTCCTACGAGCAGTACTTC
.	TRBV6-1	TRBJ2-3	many	CAGRTSTDTQYF	TGTGCCGGACGGACTAGCACAGATACGCAGTATTTT
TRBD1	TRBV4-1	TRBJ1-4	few	CASSQVKQGVGEKLFF	TGCGCCAGCAGCCAAGTCAAACAGGGGGTGGGGGAAAAACTGTTTTTT
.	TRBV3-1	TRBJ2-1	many	CASSLDRLSHNEQFF	TGTGCCAGCAGCCTCGACCGCCTCTCCCACAATGAGCAGTTCTTC
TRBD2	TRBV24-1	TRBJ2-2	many	CATSDLQTSGRTGELFF	TGTGCCACCAGTGATTTGCAGACTAGCGGGAGGACCGGGGAGCTGTTTTTT
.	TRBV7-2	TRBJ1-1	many	CASSTRGGTTEAFF	TGTGCCAGCAGCACCCGAGGAGGTACCACTGAAGCTTTCTTT
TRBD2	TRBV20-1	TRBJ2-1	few	CSATGTSGISSYNEQFF	TGCAGTGCTACCGGGACTAGCGGGATCAGCTCCTACAATGAGCAGTTCTTC
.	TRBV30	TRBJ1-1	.	CAWRPDGLNTEAFF	TGTGCCTGGAGACCAGACGGACTAAACACTGAAGCTTTCTTT
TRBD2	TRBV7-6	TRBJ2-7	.	CASSLDVSGSHEQYF	TGTGCCAGCAGCTTAGATGTTAGCGGGAGCCACGAGCAGTACTTC
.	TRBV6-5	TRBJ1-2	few	CASSYFMGVHGYTF	TGTGCCAGCAGTTACTTCATGGGGGTTCATGGCTACACCTTC
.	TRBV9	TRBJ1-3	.	CASSVGVGSGNTIYF	TGTGCCAGCAGCGTAGGAGTGGGCTCTGGAAACACCATATATTTT
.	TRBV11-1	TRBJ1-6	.	CASSLLPDSPLHF	TGTGCCAGCAGCTTACTCCCGGATTCACCCCTCCACTTT
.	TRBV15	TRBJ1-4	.	CATSPTGRATNEKLFF	TGTGCCACCAGCCCCACCGGGAGAGCAACTAATGAAAAACTGTTTTTT
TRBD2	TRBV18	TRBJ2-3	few	CASSLTQAGGTDTQYF	TGTGCCAGCTCACTAACCCAAGCGGGAGGGACAGATACGCAGTATTTT
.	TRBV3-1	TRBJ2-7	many	CASSQAGQAYSYEQYF	TGTGCCAGCAGCCAAGCAGGGCAGGCCTACTCCTACGAGCAGTACTTC
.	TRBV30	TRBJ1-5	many	CAWSVQSNQPQHF	TGTGCCTGGAGTGTACAAAGCAATCAGCCCCAGCATTTT
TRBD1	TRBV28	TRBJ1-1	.	CASSLNPGQASTEAFF	TGTGCCAGCAGTCTTAACCCGGGACAGGCGAGCACTGAAGCTTTCTTT
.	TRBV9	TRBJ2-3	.	CASSPEDRTDTQYF	TGTGCCAGCAGCCCTGAGGACCGCACAGATACGCAGTATTTT
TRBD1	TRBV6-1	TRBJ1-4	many	CASRTGGGDEKLFF	TGTGCCAGCAGAACAGGGGGGGGAGATGAAAAACTGTTTTTT